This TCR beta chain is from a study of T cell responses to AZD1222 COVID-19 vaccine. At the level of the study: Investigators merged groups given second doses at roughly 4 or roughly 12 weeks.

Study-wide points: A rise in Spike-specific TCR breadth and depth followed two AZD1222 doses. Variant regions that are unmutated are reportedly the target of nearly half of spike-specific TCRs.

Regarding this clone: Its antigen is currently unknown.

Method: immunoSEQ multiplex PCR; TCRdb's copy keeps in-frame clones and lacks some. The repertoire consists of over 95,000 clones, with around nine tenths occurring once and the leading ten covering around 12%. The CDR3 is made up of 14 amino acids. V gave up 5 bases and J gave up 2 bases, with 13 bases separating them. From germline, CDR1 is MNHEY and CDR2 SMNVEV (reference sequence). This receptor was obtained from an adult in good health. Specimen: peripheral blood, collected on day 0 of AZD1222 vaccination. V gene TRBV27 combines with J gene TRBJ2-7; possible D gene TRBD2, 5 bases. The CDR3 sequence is CASSPLAKPYEQYF. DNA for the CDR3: TGTGCCAGCAGTCCGTTAGCGAAACCCTACGAGCAGTACTTC.